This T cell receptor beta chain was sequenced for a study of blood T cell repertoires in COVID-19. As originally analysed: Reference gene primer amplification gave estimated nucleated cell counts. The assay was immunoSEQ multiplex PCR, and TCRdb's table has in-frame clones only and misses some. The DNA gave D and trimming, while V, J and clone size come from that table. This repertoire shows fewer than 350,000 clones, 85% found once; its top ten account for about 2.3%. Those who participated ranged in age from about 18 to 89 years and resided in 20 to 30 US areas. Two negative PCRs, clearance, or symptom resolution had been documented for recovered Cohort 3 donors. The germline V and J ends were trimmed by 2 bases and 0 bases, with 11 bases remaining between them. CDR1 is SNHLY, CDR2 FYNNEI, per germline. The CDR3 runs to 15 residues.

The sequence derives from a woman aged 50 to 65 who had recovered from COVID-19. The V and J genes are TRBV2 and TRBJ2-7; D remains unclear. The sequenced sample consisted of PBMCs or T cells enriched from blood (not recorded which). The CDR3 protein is CASSETVLNSYEQYF. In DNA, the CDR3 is TGTGCCAGCAGTGAAACAGTACTCAACTCCTACGAGCAGTACTTC.